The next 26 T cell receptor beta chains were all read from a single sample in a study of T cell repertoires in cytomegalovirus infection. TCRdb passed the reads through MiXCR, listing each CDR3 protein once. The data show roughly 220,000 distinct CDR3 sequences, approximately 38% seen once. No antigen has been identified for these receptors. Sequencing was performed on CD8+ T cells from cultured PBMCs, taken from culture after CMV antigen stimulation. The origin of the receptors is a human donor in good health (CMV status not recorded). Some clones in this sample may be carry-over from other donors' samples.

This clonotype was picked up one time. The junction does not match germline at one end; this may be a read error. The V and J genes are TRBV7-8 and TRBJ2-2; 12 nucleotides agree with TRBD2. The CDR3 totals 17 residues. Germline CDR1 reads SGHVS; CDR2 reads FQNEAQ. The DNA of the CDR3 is TGTGCCAACAGCTTAAGACTAGCGGGGGAAAAGGCCGGGGAGCTGTTTTTT. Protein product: CANSLRLAGEKAGELFF.

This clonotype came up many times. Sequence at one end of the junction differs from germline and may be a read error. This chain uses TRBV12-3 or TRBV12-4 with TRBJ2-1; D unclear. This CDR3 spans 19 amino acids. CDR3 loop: CASSLELLRILSSYNEQFF. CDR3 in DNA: TGTGCCAGCAGCTTAGAGCTGCTAAGGATTTTGAGCTCCTACAATGAGCAGTTCTTC.

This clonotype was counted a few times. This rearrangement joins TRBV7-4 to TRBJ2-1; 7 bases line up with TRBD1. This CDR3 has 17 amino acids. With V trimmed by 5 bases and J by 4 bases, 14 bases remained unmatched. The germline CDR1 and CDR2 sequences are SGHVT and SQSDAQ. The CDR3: CASSPPTRDRGYNEQFF. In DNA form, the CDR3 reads TGTGCCAGCAGCCCCCCTACTCGGGACAGAGGGTACAATGAGCAGTTCTTC.

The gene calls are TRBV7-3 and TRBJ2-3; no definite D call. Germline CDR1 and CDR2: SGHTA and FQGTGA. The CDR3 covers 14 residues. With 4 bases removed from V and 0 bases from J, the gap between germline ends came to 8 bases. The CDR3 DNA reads TGTGCCAGCAGCTCCTCAATAAGCACAGATACGCAGTATTTT. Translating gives CASSSSISTDTQYF.

CDR3 nucleotide sequence: TGCAGCACCCGTTCGGACACCGGGGAGCTGTTTTTT. It translates to CSTRSDTGELFF. The rearrangement joins TRBV29-1 to TRBJ2-2; D unclear. This CDR3 contains 12 residues. Trimming cost V 8 bases and J 3 bases, with 10 bases left between them. Germline-derived CDR1 and CDR2 are SQVTM and ANQGSEA.

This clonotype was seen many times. The CDR3 DNA sequence: TGTGCCAGTAGTATAGATCAACTAGCGGGGATCTACAATGAGCAGTTCTTC. Its protein is CASSIDQLAGIYNEQFF. The rearrangement links TRBV19 to TRBJ2-1, with 10 bases lining up with TRBD2. The germline gives CDR1 LNHDA, CDR2 SQIVND (reference sequence). After removal of 0 bases from V and 3 bases from J, the junction contained 5 bases not matched to a gene. The CDR3 sequence is 17 residues long.

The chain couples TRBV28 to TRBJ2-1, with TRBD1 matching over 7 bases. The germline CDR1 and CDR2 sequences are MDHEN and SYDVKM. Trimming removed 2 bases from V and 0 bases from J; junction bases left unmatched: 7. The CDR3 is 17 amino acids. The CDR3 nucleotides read TGTGCCAGCAGTTTAGAGGGGGCAGTGAGCTCCTACAATGAGCAGTTCTTC. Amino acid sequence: CASSLEGAVSSYNEQFF.

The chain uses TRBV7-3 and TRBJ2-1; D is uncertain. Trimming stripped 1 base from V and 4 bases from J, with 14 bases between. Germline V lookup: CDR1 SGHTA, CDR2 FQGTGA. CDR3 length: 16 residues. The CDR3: CASSLRAGPKYNEQFF. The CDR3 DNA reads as TGTGCCAGCAGCTTAAGGGCCGGCCCAAAATACAATGAGCAGTTCTTC.

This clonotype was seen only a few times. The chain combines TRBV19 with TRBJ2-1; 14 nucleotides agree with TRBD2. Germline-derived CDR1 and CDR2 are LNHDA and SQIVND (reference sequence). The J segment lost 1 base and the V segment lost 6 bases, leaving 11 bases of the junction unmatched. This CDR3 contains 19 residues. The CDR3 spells CASSTRGLAGELSYNEQFF. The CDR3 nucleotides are TGTGCCAGTAGCACCCGGGGACTAGCGGGGGAGCTATCCTACAATGAGCAGTTCTTC.

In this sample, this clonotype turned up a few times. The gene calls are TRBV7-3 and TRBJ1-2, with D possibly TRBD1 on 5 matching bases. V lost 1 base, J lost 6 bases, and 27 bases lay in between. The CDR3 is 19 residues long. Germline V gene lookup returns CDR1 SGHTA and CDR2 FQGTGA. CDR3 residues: CASSLNSRQLGTVGNGYTF. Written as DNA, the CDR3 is TGTGCCAGCAGCTTAAATTCGCGGCAACTAGGGACGGTGGGGAATGGCTACACCTTC.

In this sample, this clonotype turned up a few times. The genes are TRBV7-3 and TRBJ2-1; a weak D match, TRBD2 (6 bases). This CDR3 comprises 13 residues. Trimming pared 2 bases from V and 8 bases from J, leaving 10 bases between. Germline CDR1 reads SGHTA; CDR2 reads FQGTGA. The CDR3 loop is CASSLAGSDEQFF. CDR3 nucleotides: TGTGCCAGCAGCTTAGCCGGGAGTGATGAGCAGTTCTTC.

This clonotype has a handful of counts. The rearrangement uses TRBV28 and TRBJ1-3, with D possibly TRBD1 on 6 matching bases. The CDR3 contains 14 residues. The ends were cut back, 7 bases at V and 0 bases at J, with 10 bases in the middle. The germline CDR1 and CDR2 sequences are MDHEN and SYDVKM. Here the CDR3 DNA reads TGTGCCAGCACAGAAGGGGGCTCTGGAAACACCATATATTTT. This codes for CASTEGGSGNTIYF. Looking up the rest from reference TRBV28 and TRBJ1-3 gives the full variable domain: DVKVTQSSRYLVKRTGEKVFLECVQDMDHENMFWYRQDPGLGLRLIYFSYDVKMKEKGDIPEGYSVSREKKERFSLILESASTNQTSMYLCASTEGGSGNTIYFGEGSWLTVV.

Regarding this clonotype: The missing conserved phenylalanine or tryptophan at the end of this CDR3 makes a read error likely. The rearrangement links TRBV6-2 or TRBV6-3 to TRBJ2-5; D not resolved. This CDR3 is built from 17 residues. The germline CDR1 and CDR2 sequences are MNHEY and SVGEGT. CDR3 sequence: CASSPRRSSLYQETQYV. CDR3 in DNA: TGTGCAAGCAGTCCTCGTAGGTCCAGCCTGTACCAAGAGACCCAGTACGTC.

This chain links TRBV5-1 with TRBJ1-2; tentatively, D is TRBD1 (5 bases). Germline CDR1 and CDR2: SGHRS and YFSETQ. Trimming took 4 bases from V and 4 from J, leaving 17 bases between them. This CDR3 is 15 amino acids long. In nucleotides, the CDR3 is TGCGCCAGCAGCCCGGACGGCGGGGCTGGCTATGGCTACACCTTC. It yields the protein CASSPDGGAGYGYTF. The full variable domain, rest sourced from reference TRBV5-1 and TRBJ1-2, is KAGVTQTPRYLIKTRGQQVTLSCSPISGHRSVSWYQQTPGQGLQFLFEYFSETQRNKGNFPGRFSGRQFSNSRSEMNVSTLELGDSALYLCASSPDGGAGYGYTFGSGTRLTVV.

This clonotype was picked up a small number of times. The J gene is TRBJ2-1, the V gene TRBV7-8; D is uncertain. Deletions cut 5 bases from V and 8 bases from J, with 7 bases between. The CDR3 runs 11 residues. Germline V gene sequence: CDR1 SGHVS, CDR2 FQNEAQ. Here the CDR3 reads CASSPIDEQFF. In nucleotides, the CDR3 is TGTGCCAGCAGCCCCATTGATGAGCAGTTCTTC.

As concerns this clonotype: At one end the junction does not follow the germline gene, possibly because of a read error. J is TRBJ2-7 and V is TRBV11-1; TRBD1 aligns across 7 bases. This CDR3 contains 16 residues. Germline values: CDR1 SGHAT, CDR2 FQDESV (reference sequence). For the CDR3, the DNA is TGTGCAAGCAGCCCATCCCGGGACAGCCTATCCTACGAGCAGTACTTC. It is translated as CASSPSRDSLSYEQYF. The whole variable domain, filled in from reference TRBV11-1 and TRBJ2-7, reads EAEVAQSPRYKITEKSQAVAFWCDPISGHATLYWYRQILGQGPELLVQFQDESVVDDSQLPKDRFSAERLKGVDSTLKIQPAELGDSAMYLCASSPSRDSLSYEQYFGPGTRLTVT.

CDR3 amino acids: CAISESSVQETQYF. The CDR3 DNA reads as TGTGCCATCAGTGAATCCTCCGTACAAGAGACCCAGTACTTC. This chain connects TRBV10-3 to TRBJ2-5; D remains unclear. V was pared by 3 bases and J by 2 bases, with 10 bases between. From germline, CDR1 is ENHRY and CDR2 SYGVKD. The CDR3 is 14 amino acids.

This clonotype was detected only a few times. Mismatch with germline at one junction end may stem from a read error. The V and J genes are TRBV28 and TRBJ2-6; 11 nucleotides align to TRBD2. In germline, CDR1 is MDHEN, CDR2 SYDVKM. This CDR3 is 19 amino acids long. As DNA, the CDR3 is TGTGCCAGCCAAAGGACTAGCGGGCGAACAAGGGGGCGGGCTAACGTCCTGACTTTC. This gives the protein CASQRTSGRTRGRANVLTF.

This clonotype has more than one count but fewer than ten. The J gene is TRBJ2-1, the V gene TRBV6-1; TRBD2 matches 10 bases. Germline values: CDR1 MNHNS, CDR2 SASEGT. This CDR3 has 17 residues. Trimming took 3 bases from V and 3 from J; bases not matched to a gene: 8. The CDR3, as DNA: TGTGCCAGCAGTGACCGGGAGTCTAGCGGGAGCTACAATGAGCAGTTCTTC. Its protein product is CASSDRESSGSYNEQFF.

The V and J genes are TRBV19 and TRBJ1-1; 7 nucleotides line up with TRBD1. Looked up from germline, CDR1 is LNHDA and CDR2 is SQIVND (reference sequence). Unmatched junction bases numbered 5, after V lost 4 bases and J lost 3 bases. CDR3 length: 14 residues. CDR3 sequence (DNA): TGTGCCAGTAGTAACAGGGGTTCGGACACTGAAGCTTTCTTT. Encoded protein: CASSNRGSDTEAFF.

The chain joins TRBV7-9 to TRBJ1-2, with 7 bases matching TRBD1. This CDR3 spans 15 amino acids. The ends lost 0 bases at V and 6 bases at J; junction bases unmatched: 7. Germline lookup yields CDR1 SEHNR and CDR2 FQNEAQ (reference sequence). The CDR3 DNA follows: TGTGCCAGCAGCTTAGCTCCCTCCAGGGGGGATGGCTACACCTTC. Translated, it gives CASSLAPSRGDGYTF.

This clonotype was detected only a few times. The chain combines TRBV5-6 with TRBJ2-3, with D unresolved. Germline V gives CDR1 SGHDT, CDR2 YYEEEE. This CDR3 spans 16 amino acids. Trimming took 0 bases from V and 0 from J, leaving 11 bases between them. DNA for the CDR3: TGTGCCAGCAGCTTGGCCCTAGGCGATAGCACAGATACGCAGTATTTT. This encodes CASSLALGDSTDTQYF.

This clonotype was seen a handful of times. This chain's CDR3 is CASSLLAGASEQFF. In DNA form, the CDR3 reads TGTGCCAGTAGCCTACTAGCGGGAGCGAGCGAGCAGTTCTTC. The chain joins TRBV19 to TRBJ2-1; 11 bases line up with TRBD2. V gave up 6 bases and J gave up 10 bases; unmatched junction bases: 8. CDR1 and CDR2 (germline): LNHDA, SQIVND (reference sequence). The CDR3 totals 14 residues.

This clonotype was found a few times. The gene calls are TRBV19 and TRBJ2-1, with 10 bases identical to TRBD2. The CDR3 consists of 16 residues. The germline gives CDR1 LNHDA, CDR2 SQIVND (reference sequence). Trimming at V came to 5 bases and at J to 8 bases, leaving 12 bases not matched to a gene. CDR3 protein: CASSEREGFRLDEQFF. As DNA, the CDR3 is TGTGCCAGTAGTGAGCGGGAGGGCTTTCGACTCGATGAGCAGTTCTTC.

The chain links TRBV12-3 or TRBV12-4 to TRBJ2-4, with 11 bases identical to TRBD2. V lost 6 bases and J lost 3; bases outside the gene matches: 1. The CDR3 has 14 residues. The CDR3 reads CASRLAGVKNIQYF. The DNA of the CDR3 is TGTGCCAGCAGACTAGCGGGAGTCAAAAACATTCAGTACTTC.

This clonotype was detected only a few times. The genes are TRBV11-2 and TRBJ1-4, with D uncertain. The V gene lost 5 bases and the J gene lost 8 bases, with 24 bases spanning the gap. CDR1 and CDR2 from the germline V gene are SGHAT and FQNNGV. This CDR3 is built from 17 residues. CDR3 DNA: TGTGCCAGCAGCCTTCGGGATTTCTTAAGGTGGCGGGAAAAACTGTTTTTT. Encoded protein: CASSLRDFLRWREKLFF.